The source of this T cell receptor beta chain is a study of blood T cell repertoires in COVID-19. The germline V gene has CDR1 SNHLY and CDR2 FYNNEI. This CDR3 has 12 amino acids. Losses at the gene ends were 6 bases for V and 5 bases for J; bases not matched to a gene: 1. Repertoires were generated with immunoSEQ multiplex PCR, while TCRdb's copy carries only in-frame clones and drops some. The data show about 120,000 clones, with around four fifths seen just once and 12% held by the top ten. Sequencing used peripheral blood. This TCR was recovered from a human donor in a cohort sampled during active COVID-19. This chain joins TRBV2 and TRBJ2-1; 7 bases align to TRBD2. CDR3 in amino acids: CASRGLHNEQFF. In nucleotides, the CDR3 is TGTGCCAGCAGGGGACTACACAATGAGCAGTTCTTC. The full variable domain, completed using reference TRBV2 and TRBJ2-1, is EPEVTQTPSHQVTQMGQEVILRCVPISNHLYFYWYRQILGQKVEFLVSFYNNEISEKSEIFDDQFSVERPDGSNFTLKIRSTKLEDSAMYFCASRGLHNEQFFGPGTRLTVL.